Listed here are 32 T cell receptor beta chains from one sample, sequenced in a study of cytomegalovirus exposure and HLA in healthy donors. Primers included in the PCR were 60 Vbeta and 13 Jbeta primers. The method was immunoSEQ multiplex PCR; TCRdb's version includes in-frame clones alone and lacks a portion of them. The sample consists of 200,000 to 250,000 clones, just under 85% of them appearing once. Input material: PBMCs. All receptors come from a woman aged 40 to 55 in good health and CMV-seronegative.

This clone was recorded only once. The rearrangement links TRBV27 to TRBJ2-5, with D perhaps matching TRBD1 (6 bases). The CDR3 extends over 14 amino acids. The V gene lost 4 bases and the J gene lost 1 base, with 10 bases spanning the gap. CDR1 is MNHEY and CDR2 is SMNVEV in the germline V gene (reference sequence). The CDR3 region is CASSYTGSQETQYF. CDR3 sequence (DNA): TGTGCCAGCAGTTATACAGGGTCCCAAGAGACCCAGTACTTC.

This clone was observed a single time. V usage is TRBV27 and J usage is TRBJ2-7; D might be TRBD1 (6 bases). The CDR3 sequence is 12 residues long. The germline gives CDR1 MNHEY, CDR2 SMNVEV (reference sequence). Trimming removed 4 bases at V and 4 bases at J, with 8 bases between. The CDR3 DNA follows: TGTGCCAGCAGTTCCGGACAGTACGAGCAGTACTTC. It is translated as CASSSGQYEQYF.

This chain links TRBV18 with TRBJ2-2; 9 bases line up with TRBD1. V was pared by 3 bases and J by 4 bases, with 12 bases of the junction left unmatched. CDR1 is KGHSH, CDR2 LQKENI, per germline. This CDR3 is built from 18 residues. CDR3 bases: TGTGCCAGCTCACCTTTGAGGCCGGGACAGGGACGCACCGGGGAGCTGTTTTTT. Encoded protein: CASSPLRPGQGRTGELFF.

The chain employs TRBV4-3 and TRBJ2-2; 8 bases are shared with TRBD2. Unmatched junction bases numbered 7, after V lost 3 bases and J lost 1 base. Germline V gene data show CDR1 as LGHNA and CDR2 as YSLEER. The CDR3 totals 17 residues. CDR3 in amino acids: CASSHSPSGGNTGELFF. CDR3 sequence (DNA): TGCGCCAGCAGCCATTCTCCCAGCGGGGGGAACACCGGGGAGCTGTTTTTT.

The sample holds one count of this clone. The chain uses TRBV9 and TRBJ2-5; D is possibly TRBD2 (7 bases). This CDR3 spans 20 amino acids. Between the trimmed V and J ends, which lost 0 bases and 5 bases, there was a span of 29 bases. Germline V lookup: CDR1 SGDLS, CDR2 YYNGEE. Here the CDR3 reads CASSVEVWGGAQFSGETQYF. CDR3 sequence (DNA): TGTGCCAGCAGCGTAGAGGTTTGGGGGGGGGCACAGTTTTCGGGGGAGACCCAGTACTTC. Using reference TRBV9 and TRBJ2-5 for the parts outside the CDR3, the full variable domain is DSGVTQTPKHLITATGQRVTLRCSPRSGDLSVYWYQQSLDQGLQFLIQYYNGEERAKGNILERFSAQQFPDLHSELNLSSLELGDSALYFCASSVEVWGGAQFSGETQYFGPGTRLLVL.

In this sample, this clone turned up once. The chain recombines TRBV7-9 with TRBJ2-1, with 7 bases aligning to TRBD1. In germline, CDR1 is SEHNR, CDR2 FQNEAQ (reference sequence). Losses at the gene ends were 6 bases for V and 4 bases for J; bases not matched to a gene: 3. This CDR3 is built from 13 residues. CDR3 region: CASSTGDYNEQFF. The CDR3 DNA sequence: TGTGCCAGCAGTACAGGGGATTACAATGAGCAGTTCTTC. The entire variable domain, with the rest obtained from reference TRBV7-9 and TRBJ2-1, is as follows: DTGVSQNPRHKITKRGQNVTFRCDPISEHNRLYWYRQTLGQGPEFLTYFQNEAQLEKSRLLSDRFSAERPKGSFSTLEIQRTEQGDSAMYLCASSTGDYNEQFFGPGTRLTVL.

This rearrangement joins TRBV5-1 to TRBJ1-1, with TRBD1 identical over 7 bases. The CDR3 totals 14 residues. Germline V lookup: CDR1 SGHRS, CDR2 YFSETQ. J was trimmed by 4 bases and V by 5 bases; bases with no gene match: 8. Written as DNA, the CDR3 is TGCGCCAGCAGTAAAGGGGGCGCCGGCACTGAAGCTTTCTTT. This translates into CASSKGGAGTEAFF.

CDR3: CASSLDSGGSNQPQHF. The CDR3 coding sequence is TGTGCCAGCAGCTTAGATTCGGGGGGCAGCAATCAGCCCCAGCATTTT. The chain joins TRBV7-2 to TRBJ1-5; possible D gene TRBD1, 6 bases. The CDR3 totals 16 residues. V shed 1 base and J shed 1 base, with 11 bases lying between them. Germline V gene lookup returns CDR1 SGHTA and CDR2 FQGNSA.

CDR3 DNA sequence: TGTGCCAGCACCCCGACAGGACCCCACTATGGCTACACCTTC. Translation: CASTPTGPHYGYTF. The rearrangement uses TRBV9 and TRBJ1-2; D may be TRBD1 (6 bases). The CDR3 sequence is 14 residues long. Germline-derived CDR1 and CDR2 are SGDLS and YYNGEE. Deletions cut 6 bases from V and 3 bases from J, with 15 bases between.

This clone was observed a handful of times. This same CDR3 is encoded by further DNA sequences in the sample. This rearrangement joins TRBV9 to TRBJ2-5, with D possibly being TRBD2 (7 bases). The CDR3 is 15 amino acids. V was cut by 0 bases and J by 2 bases, with 11 bases left in between. Germline V lookup: CDR1 SGDLS, CDR2 YYNGEE. CDR3 nucleotide sequence: TGTGCCAGCAGCGTAGTACAGGGAGGGCAAGAGACCCAGTACTTC. Protein product: CASSVVQGGQETQYF.

The sample holds a few counts of this clone. This rearrangement joins TRBV4-1 to TRBJ1-4; 9 bases are a match to TRBD1. Germline CDR1 MGHRA, CDR2 YSYEKL. With V trimmed by 2 bases and J by 10 bases, 11 bases remained unmatched. The CDR3 is made up of 16 amino acids. CDR3 amino acids: CASSQSRGTGLGKLFF. CDR3 coding DNA: TGCGCCAGCAGCCAAAGTAGGGGGACAGGGTTGGGAAAACTGTTTTTT.

V gene TRBV2 combines with J gene TRBJ2-5; D is ambiguous. The CDR3 runs 14 residues. V shed 6 bases and J shed 0 bases, with 11 bases lying between them. Germline V lookup: CDR1 SNHLY, CDR2 FYNNEI. CDR3 sequence reads: CASSLQQYQETQYF. The CDR3 DNA sequence: TGTGCCAGCAGCTTACAGCAGTACCAAGAGACCCAGTACTTC.

In the case of this clone: The CDR3 does not close with the conserved phenylalanine or tryptophan, likely indicating a read error. The chain employs TRBV6-4 and TRBJ1-6; 7 bases match TRBD1. CDR3 length: 14 residues. V was pared by 0 bases and J by 9 bases, with 2 bases of the junction left unmatched. Germline V gives CDR1 MRHNA, CDR2 SNTAGT. The CDR3 reads CASSDSNRGSPLHL. The CDR3 bases are TGTGCCAGCAGTGACTCGAACAGGGGTTCACCCCTCCACCTT.

The chain uses TRBV4-2 and TRBJ1-1; D not certain. This CDR3 has 12 amino acids. V lost 1 base, J lost 4 bases, and 4 bases lay in between. Germline V gene sequence: CDR1 LGHNA, CDR2 YNFKEQ. Written as DNA, the CDR3 is TGTGCCAGCAGCCAAGGGGCCACTGAAGCTTTCTTT. This sequence encodes CASSQGATEAFF.

The chain recombines TRBV29-1 with TRBJ1-1; D possibly corresponds to TRBD1 (6 bases). This CDR3 has 13 amino acids. Between the trimmed V and J ends, which lost 5 bases and 8 bases, there was a span of 18 bases. Germline V gene sequence: CDR1 SQVTM, CDR2 ANQGSEA. The CDR3 DNA sequence: TGCAGCGTTAAACAGGGTATCTTGACCGAAGCTTTCTTT. As protein: CSVKQGILTEAFF.

The J gene is TRBJ1-2, the V gene TRBV5-4, with D possibly TRBD1 on 6 matching bases. V gave up 0 bases and J gave up 7 bases, with 13 bases separating them. This CDR3 region has 14 residues. In germline, CDR1 is SGHNT, CDR2 YYREEE (reference sequence). CDR3 protein: CASSLEIGRGGYTF. In nucleotides, the CDR3 is TGTGCCAGCAGCTTGGAAATAGGCAGGGGTGGCTACACCTTC.

This sequence joins TRBV6-5 and TRBJ2-7, with 9 nucleotides matching TRBD1. The junction had 7 bases not matched to a gene; V was cut back by 3 bases and J by 7 bases. CDR3 size: 14 residues. From germline, CDR1 is MNHEY and CDR2 SVGAGI. The CDR3 loop is CASSYGTGRLEQYF. The CDR3 nucleotides read TGTGCCAGCAGTTATGGGACAGGGCGTTTGGAGCAGTACTTC.

DNA for the CDR3: TGTGCCAGTAGTTGGCGAGCGGGCGGCCGGAACGAGCAGTACTTC. Translation gives CASSWRAGGRNEQYF. The chain uses TRBV19 and TRBJ2-7, with D tentatively TRBD2 (6 bases). The CDR3 has 15 residues. Trimming took off 5 bases at V and 5 bases at J, with 19 bases between the two ends. The germline gives CDR1 LNHDA, CDR2 SQIVND (reference sequence).

This chain's CDR3 is CASSSRLDRTATNEKLFF. CDR3 DNA sequence: TGTGCCAGCAGCTCCCGACTGGATCGGACTGCAACTAATGAAAAACTGTTTTTT. This chain uses TRBV7-9 with TRBJ1-4; D is ambiguous. Germline V gene sequence: CDR1 SEHNR, CDR2 FQNEAQ (reference sequence). Deletions cut 4 bases from V and 0 bases from J, with 18 bases between. The CDR3 runs 18 residues. Full variable domain (rest looked up from reference TRBV7-9 and TRBJ1-4): DTGVSQNPRHKITKRGQNVTFRCDPISEHNRLYWYRQTLGQGPEFLTYFQNEAQLEKSRLLSDRFSAERPKGSFSTLEIQRTEQGDSAMYLCASSSRLDRTATNEKLFFGSGTQLSVL.

In this sample, this clone turned up many times. The CDR3 nucleotides read TGTGCCAGCAGTTACTATGAGGGAGGGGAGCAGTACTTC. This sequence encodes CASSYYEGGEQYF. J is TRBJ2-7 and V is TRBV6-6; 7 nucleotides align to TRBD2. Per germline, CDR1 MNHNY and CDR2 SVGAGI (reference sequence). The CDR3 has 13 amino acids. The junction had 4 bases not matched to a gene; V was cut back by 1 base and J by 7 bases.

The chain is built from TRBV9 and TRBJ1-2, with 9 bases fitting TRBD1. Per the germline V gene, CDR1 is SGDLS and CDR2 is YYNGEE. The V segment lost 0 bases and the J segment 7 bases; nucleotides outside the gene matches: 1. The CDR3 contains 13 residues. The CDR3, as DNA: TGTGCCAGCAGCGTAGGGGACAGGGTTGGCTACACCTTC. It specifies CASSVGDRVGYTF.

CDR3 coding DNA: TGTGCCTGGGGGACAGGGGTTTACAATGAGCAGTTCTTC. Translated, it gives CAWGTGVYNEQFF. The chain joins TRBV30 to TRBJ2-1, with TRBD1 identical over 10 bases. The CDR3 is 13 amino acids. Germline V gene lookup returns CDR1 GTSNPN and CDR2 SVGIG (reference sequence). The J segment lost 4 bases and the V segment lost 5 bases, leaving 2 bases of the junction unmatched.

This chain links TRBV7-9 with TRBJ1-3; D possibly corresponds to TRBD1 (5 bases). The CDR3 consists of 13 residues. Trimming cost V 6 bases and J 7 bases, with 13 bases left between them. Germline V gives CDR1 SEHNR, CDR2 FQNEAQ (reference sequence). CDR3 loop: CASRYRNQNTIYF. DNA for the CDR3: TGTGCCAGCAGATACAGGAATCAGAACACCATATATTTT.

This chain joins TRBV4-1 and TRBJ2-1, with D possibly being TRBD2 (6 bases). The V gene lost 2 bases and the J gene lost 7 bases, with 15 bases spanning the gap. Germline loops: CDR1 MGHRA, CDR2 YSYEKL. The CDR3 spans 15 residues. The DNA for the CDR3 is TGCGCCAGCAGCCAAATCCTAGCGCGAGGGAATGAGCAGTTCTTC. It is translated as CASSQILARGNEQFF.

This clone was counted once. The chain combines TRBV18 with TRBJ2-7; D is uncertain. The CDR3 consists of 14 residues. The germline V gene has CDR1 KGHSH and CDR2 LQKENI. V lost 6 bases and J 4 bases, leaving 16 bases between the germline ends. The CDR3 sequence: CASSRDTAQYEQYF. The DNA for the CDR3 is TGTGCCAGCTCGCGCGACACGGCCCAATACGAGCAGTACTTC.

This chain connects TRBV5-1 to TRBJ2-1; 11 nucleotides match TRBD2. The CDR3 is made up of 16 amino acids. Germline CDR1 reads SGHRS; CDR2 reads YFSETQ. V lost 4 bases and J lost 6; bases outside the gene matches: 9. CDR3 amino acids: CASSLGSGGAFNEQFF. The CDR3 DNA follows: TGCGCCAGCAGCCTGGGTAGCGGGGGGGCTTTCAATGAGCAGTTCTTC.

A word on this clone: The germline gene is not matched at one end of the junction; a read error may be the cause. The sample holds other DNA sequences that translate to the same CDR3. The chain combines TRBV5-4 with TRBJ1-4; D gene ambiguous. Germline CDR1 and CDR2: SGHNT and YYREEE (reference sequence). This CDR3 comprises 15 residues. The CDR3 protein is CASSLEGGPNEKLFF. The CDR3 region has the DNA TGTGCCAGTAGCTTGGAAGGAGGGCCTAATGAAAAACTGTTTTTT.

This clone was picked up a small number of times. This rearrangement joins TRBV12-1 to TRBJ2-1; no check of the table's D call, TRBD2, against the DNA was made. TRBV12-1 corresponds to a pseudogene. CDR3 size: 13 residues. The CDR3: CASRPAGYNEQFF. CDR3 nucleotides: TGTGCCAGCCGGCCAGCGGGCTACAATGAGCAGTTCTTC.

The J gene is TRBJ2-3, the V gene TRBV11-2; 10 nucleotides align to TRBD2. The CDR3 totals 17 residues. V shed 10 bases, J shed 0 bases, and the junction held 13 bases outside the gene matches. Germline V gives CDR1 SGHAT, CDR2 FQNNGV. For the CDR3, the DNA is TGTGCCACCCCACCCGGGACTAGCGAATCTAGCACAGATACGCAGTATTTT. It yields the protein CATPPGTSESSTDTQYF.

This clone was found once. The CDR3: CASSGDSTEQYF. The CDR3 nucleotides are TGTGCCAGTAGTGGGGACAGTACCGAGCAGTACTTC. The genes are TRBV19 and TRBJ2-7; 7 bases are shared with TRBD1. The germline V gene encodes CDR1 LNHDA and CDR2 SQIVND (reference sequence). With 5 bases clipped from V and 6 bases from J, the junction kept 4 bases outside the gene matches. The CDR3 extends over 12 amino acids.

The V call is TRBV7-6, the J call TRBJ1-5; TRBD1 agrees at 7 bases. Trimming at V came to 6 bases and at J to 0 bases, leaving 14 bases not matched to a gene. Germline V gives CDR1 SGHVS, CDR2 FNYEAQ. The CDR3 loop spans 18 amino acids. DNA of the CDR3: TGTGCCAGCAGTCCGCCGGGACAGTCGGCCTATAGCAATCAGCCCCAGCATTTT. This encodes CASSPPGQSAYSNQPQHF.

V is TRBV5-5 and J is TRBJ1-6; TRBD1 matches at 8 bases. CDR3 size: 14 residues. V was clipped by 4 bases and J by 9 bases; unmatched bases: 6. Germline values: CDR1 SGHKS, CDR2 YYEKEE (reference sequence). The CDR3 is CASSQGQETSPLHF. The CDR3 DNA reads as TGTGCCAGCAGCCAGGGACAGGAGACTTCACCCCTCCACTTT.